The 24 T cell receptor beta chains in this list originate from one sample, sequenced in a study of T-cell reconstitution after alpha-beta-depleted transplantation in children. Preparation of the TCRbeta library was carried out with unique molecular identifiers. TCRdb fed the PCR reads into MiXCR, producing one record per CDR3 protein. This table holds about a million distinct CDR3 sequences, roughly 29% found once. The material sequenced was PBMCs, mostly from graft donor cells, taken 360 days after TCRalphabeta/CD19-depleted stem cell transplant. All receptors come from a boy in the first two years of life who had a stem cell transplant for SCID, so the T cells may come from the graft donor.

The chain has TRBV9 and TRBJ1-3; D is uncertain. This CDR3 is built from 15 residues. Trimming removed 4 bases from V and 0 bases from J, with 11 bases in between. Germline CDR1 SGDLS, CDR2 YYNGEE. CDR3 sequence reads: CASSPLGLSGNTIYF. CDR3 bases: TGTGCCAGCAGCCCCCTAGGACTCTCTGGAAACACCATATATTTT.

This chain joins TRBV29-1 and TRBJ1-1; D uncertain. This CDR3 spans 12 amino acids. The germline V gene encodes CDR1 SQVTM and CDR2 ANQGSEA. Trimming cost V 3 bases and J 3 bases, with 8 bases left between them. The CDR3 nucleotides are TGCAGCGTTGATACGTCGGACACTGAAGCTTTCTTT. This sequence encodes CSVDTSDTEAFF.

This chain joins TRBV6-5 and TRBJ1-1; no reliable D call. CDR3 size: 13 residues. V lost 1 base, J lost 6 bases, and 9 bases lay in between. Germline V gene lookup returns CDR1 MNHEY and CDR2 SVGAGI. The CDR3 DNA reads TGTGCCAGCAGTTACTGGGAAACGGCTGAAGCTTTCTTT. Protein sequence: CASSYWETAEAFF.

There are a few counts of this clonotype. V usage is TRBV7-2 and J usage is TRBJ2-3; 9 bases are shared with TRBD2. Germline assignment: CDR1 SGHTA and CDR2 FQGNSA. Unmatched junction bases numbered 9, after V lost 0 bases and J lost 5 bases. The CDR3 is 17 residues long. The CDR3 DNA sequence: TGTGCCAGCAGCTTAGCTCTTGCGGGGGGGCCCTTAGATACGCAGTATTTT. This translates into CASSLALAGGPLDTQYF.

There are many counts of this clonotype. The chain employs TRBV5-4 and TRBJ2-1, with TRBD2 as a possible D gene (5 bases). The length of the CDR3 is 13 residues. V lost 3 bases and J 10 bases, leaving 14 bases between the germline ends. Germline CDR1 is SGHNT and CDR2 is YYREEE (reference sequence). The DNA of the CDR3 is TGTGCCAGCAGCTCCTCGACACTAGACGAGCAGTTCTTC. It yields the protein CASSSSTLDEQFF.

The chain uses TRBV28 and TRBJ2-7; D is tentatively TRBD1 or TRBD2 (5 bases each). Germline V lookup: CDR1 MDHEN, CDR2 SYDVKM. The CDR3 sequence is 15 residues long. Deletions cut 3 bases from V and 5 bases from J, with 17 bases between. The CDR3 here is CASSFLGTATHEQYF. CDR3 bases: TGTGCCAGCAGTTTTCTAGGGACGGCCACCCACGAGCAGTACTTC.

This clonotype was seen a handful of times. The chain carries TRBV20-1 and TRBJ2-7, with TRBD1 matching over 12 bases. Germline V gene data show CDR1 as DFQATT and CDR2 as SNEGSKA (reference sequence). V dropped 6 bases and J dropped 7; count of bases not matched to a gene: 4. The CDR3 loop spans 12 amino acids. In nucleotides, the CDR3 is TGCAGTGCGGGACAGGGGGCTGGAGAGCAGTACTTC. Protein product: CSAGQGAGEQYF.

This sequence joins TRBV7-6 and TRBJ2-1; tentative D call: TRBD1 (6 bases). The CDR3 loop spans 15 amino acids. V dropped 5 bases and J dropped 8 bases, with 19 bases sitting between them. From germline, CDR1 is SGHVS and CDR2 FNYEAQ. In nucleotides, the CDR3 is TGTGCCAGCAGCACCCTCCTCAAGGGGGTACATGAGCAGTTCTTC. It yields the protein CASSTLLKGVHEQFF. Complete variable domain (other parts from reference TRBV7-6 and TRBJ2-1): GAGVSQSPRYKVTKRGQDVALRCDPISGHVSLYWYRQALGQGPEFLTYFNYEAQQDKSGLPNDRFSAERPEGSISTLTIQRTEQRDSAMYRCASSTLLKGVHEQFFGPGTRLTVL.

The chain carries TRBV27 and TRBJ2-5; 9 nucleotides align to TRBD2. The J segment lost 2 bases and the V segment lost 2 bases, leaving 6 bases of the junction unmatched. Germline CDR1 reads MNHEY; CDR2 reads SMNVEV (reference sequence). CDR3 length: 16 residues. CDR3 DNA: TGTGCCAGCAGTTTAGTGCTAGCGGGGCCGCAAGAGACCCAGTACTTC. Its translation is CASSLVLAGPQETQYF.

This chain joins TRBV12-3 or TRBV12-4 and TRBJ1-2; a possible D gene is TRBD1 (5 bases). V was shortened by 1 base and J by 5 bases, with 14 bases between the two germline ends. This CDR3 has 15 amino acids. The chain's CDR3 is CASSLEGTVIYGYTF. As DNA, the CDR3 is TGTGCCAGCAGTTTAGAAGGGACGGTCATTTATGGCTACACCTTC.

The CDR3 region is CASSPEPTGNEQFF. The CDR3 DNA is TGCGCCAGCAGCCCAGAACCGACAGGTAATGAGCAGTTCTTC. The genes are TRBV5-1 and TRBJ2-1; possible D gene TRBD1, 6 bases. Germline CDR1 SGHRS, CDR2 YFSETQ. The ends were cut back, 4 bases at V and 7 bases at J, with 15 bases in the middle. The CDR3 consists of 14 residues.

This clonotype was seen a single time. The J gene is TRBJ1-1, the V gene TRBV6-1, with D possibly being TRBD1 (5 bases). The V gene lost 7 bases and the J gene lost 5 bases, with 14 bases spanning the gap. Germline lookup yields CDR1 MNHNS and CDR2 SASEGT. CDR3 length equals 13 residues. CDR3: CASKFGGGTEAFF. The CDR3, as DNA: TGTGCCAGCAAATTTGGGGGGGGGACTGAAGCTTTCTTT.

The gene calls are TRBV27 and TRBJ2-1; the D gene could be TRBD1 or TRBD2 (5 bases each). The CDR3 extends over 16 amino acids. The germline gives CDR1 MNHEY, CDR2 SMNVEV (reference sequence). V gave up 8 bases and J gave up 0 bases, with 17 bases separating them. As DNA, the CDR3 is TGTGCCAGCCAGGGCCGGGGCAAATTCTCCTACAATGAGCAGTTCTTC. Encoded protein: CASQGRGKFSYNEQFF.

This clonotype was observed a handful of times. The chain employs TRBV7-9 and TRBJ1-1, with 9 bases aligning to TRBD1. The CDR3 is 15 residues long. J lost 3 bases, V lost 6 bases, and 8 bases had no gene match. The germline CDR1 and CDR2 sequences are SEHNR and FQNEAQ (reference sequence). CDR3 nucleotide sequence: TGTGCCAGCAGAACGGACAGGGGTCTACACACTGAAGCTTTCTTT. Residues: CASRTDRGLHTEAFF. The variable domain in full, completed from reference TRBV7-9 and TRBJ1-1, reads DTGVSQNPRHKITKRGQNVTFRCDPISEHNRLYWYRQTLGQGPEFLTYFQNEAQLEKSRLLSDRFSAERPKGSFSTLEIQRTEQGDSAMYLCASRTDRGLHTEAFFGQGTRLTVV.

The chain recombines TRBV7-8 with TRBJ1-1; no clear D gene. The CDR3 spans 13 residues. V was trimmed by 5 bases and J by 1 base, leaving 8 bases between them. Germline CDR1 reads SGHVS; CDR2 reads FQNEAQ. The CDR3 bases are TGTGCCAGCAGCACATGGCCGAACACTGAAGCTTTCTTT. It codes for CASSTWPNTEAFF.

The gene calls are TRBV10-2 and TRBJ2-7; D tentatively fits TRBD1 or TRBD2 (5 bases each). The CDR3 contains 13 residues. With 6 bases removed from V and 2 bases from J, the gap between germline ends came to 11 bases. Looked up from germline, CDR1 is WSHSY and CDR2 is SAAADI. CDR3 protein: CASRRDLTYEQYF. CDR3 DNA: TGCGCCAGCAGGAGGGACCTTACCTACGAGCAGTACTTC.

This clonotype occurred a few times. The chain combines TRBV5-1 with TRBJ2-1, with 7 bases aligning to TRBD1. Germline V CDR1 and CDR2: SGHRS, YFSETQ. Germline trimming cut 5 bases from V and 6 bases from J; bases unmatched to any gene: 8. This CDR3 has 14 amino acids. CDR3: CASRWAPGGNEQFF. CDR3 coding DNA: TGCGCCAGCAGGTGGGCCCCAGGGGGCAATGAGCAGTTCTTC.

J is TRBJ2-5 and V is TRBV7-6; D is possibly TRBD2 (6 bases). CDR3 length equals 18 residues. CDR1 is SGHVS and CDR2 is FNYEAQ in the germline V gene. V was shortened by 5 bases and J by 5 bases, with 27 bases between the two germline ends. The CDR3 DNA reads TGTGCCAGCAGCCCAGAAGGGTTAGGCCTAGCGCGGAGTGAGACCCAGTACTTC. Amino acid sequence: CASSPEGLGLARSETQYF.

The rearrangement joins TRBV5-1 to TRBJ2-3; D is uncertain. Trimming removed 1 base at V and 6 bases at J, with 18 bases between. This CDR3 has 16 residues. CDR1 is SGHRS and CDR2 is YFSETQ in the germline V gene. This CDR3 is CASSLSPVVPEDTQYF. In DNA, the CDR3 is TGCGCCAGCAGCTTGTCCCCGGTTGTCCCGGAGGATACGCAGTATTTT. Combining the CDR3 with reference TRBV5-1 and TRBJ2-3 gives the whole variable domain KAGVTQTPRYLIKTRGQQVTLSCSPISGHRSVSWYQQTPGQGLQFLFEYFSETQRNKGNFPGRFSGRQFSNSRSEMNVSTLELGDSALYLCASSLSPVVPEDTQYFGPGTRLTVL.

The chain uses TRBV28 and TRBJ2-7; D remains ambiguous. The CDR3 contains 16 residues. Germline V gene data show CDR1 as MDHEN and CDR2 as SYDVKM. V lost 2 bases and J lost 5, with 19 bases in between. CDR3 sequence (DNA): TGTGCCAGCAGTTTAACCCCCTGGCCCCCTGCCCACGAGCAGTACTTC. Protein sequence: CASSLTPWPPAHEQYF.

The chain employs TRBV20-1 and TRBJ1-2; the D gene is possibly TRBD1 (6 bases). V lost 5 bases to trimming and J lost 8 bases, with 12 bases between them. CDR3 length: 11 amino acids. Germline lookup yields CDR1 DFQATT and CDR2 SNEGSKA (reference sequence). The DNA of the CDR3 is TGCAGTGCTCCTAGGGGGGACGGCTACACCTTC. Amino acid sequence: CSAPRGDGYTF.

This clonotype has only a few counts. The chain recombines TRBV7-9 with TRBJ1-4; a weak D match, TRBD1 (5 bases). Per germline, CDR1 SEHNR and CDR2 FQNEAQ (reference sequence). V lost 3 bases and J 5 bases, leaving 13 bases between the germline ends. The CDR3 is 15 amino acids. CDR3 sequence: CASSLRGGENEKLFF. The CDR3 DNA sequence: TGTGCCAGCAGCTTGCGTGGAGGGGAGAATGAAAAACTGTTTTTT.

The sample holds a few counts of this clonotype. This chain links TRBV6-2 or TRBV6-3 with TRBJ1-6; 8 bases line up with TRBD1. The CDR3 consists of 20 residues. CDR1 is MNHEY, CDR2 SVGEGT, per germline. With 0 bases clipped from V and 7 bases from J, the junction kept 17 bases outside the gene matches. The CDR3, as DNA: TGTGCCAGCAGTTACTCGAGGGCCAGGGGGCCTACTCATTGGAATTCACCCCTCCACTTT. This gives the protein CASSYSRARGPTHWNSPLHF.

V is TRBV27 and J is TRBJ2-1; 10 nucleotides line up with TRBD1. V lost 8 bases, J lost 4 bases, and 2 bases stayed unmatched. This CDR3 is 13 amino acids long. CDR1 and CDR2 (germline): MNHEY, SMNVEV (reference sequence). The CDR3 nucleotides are TGTGCCAGCCGGGACAGGGGTTACAATGAGCAGTTCTTC. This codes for CASRDRGYNEQFF.